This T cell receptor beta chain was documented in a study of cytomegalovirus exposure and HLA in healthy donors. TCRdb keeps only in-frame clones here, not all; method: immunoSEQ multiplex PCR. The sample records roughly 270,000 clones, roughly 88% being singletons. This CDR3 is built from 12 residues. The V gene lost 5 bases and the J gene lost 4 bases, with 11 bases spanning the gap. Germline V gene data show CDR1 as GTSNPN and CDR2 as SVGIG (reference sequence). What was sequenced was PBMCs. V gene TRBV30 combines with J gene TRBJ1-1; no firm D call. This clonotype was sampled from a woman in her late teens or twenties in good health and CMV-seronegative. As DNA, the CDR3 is TGTGCCTGGGGCGGGCTGGCCACTGAAGCTTTCTTT. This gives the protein CAWGGLATEAFF.